This TCR beta chain was retrieved from a study of molecular identifiers for immune sequencing clone quantification. This clonotype was detected ten times or more. Its antigen is not known. With 10%, 30% or 50% of RNA, about 17,000 to 1,100,000 naive CD8 T cells were sequenced. Naive CD8 T cells were FACS-sorted by CD8+CD4-CCR7+CD45RA+ markers. TCRdb re-derived calls from the PCR reads in MiXCR, one entry per CDR3 protein. Counted here are some 320,000 distinct CDR3 sequences, about a fifth occurring once; the ten biggest clones make up approximately 0.83%. Trimming removed 1 base at V and 8 bases at J, with 9 bases between. The CDR3 length is 13 residues. Study-level findings and limits: Clones above 20 RNA copies held over 98% of effector molecules, under 1% in naive cells.

The sequenced sample consisted of naive CD8+ T cells from blood, with Jurkat cell RNA spiked in. Noted subset: FACS-sorted CD8+CD4-CCR7+CD45RA+ naive T cells. The chain combines TRBV12-3 or TRBV12-4 with TRBJ2-1, with no clear D. The TCR was taken from a human donor in good health. Some libraries in this study had Jurkat cell RNA spiked in. The CDR3 coding sequence is TGTGCCAGCAGTTTAGGAATCCCGCATGAGCAGTTCTTC. Translating it yields CASSLGIPHEQFF.